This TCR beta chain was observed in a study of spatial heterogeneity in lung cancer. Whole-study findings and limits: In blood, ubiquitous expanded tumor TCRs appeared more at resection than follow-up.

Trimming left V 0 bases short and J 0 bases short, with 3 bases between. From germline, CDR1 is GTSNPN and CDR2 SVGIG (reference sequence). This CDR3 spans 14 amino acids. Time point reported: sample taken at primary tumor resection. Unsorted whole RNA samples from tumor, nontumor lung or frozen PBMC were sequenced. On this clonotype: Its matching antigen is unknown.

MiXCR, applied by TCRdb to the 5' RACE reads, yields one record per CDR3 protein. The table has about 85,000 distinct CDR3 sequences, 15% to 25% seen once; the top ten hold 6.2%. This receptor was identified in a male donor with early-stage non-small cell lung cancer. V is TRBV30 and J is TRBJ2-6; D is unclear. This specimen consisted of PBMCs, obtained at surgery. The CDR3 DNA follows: TGTGCCTGGAGTGTAAACTCTGGGGCCAACGTCCTGACTTTC. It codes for CAWSVNSGANVLTF.